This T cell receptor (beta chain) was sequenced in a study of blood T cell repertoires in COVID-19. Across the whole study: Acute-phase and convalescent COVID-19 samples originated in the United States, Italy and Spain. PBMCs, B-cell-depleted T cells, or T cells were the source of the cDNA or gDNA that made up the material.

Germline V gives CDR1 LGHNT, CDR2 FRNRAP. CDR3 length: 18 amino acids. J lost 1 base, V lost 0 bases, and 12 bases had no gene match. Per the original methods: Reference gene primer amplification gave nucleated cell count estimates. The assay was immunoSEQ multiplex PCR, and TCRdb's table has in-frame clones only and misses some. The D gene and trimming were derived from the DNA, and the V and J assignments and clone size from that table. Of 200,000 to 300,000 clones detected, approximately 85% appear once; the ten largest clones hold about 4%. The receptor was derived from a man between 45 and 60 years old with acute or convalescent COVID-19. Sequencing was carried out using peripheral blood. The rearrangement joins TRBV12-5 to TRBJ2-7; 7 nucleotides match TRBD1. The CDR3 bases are TGTGCTAGTGGTTTGGTGGTAACTTCCGCAGGGGGTTCCTACGAGCAGTACTTC. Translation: CASGLVVTSAGGSYEQYF.